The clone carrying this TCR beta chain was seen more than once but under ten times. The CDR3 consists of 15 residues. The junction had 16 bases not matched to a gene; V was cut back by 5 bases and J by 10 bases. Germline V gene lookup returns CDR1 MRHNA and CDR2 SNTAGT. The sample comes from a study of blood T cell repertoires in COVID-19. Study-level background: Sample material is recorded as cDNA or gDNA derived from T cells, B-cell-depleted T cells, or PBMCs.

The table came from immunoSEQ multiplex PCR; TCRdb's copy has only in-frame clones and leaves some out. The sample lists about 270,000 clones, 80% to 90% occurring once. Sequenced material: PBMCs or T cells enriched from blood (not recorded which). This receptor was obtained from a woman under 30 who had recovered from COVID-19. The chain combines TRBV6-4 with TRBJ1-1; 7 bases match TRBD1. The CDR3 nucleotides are TGTGCCAGCAGTCCAAACCATGACAGGGTGGGTCGAGCTTTCTTT. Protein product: CASSPNHDRVGRAFF.